This entry features one TCR beta chain sequence. The target antigen is unknown. The data were obtained in a study of vaccination effects on CD4 cells after COVID-19. Study information: Vaccine administered to participants consisted of two doses of either BNT162b2 or mRNA-1273. A couple of convalescent patients each provided a sample, at 16 days and at one week before vaccination.

After expansion with viral peptide pools in the ViraFEST assay, antigen-specific CD4+ T cells were sequenced. Following culture for about ten days, CD4+ T cells were isolated. This individual contracted SARS-CoV-2 between March and December 2020, as verified by PCR. On days 3 and 7, fresh IL-2 medium replaced half the medium. The V segment lost 2 bases and the J segment 5 bases; nucleotides outside the gene matches: 7. The germline CDR1 and CDR2 sequences are SGHTA and FQGTGA. The CDR3 is 15 residues long. TCRdb's table, derived via immunoSEQ multiplex PCR, lists solely in-frame clones and lacks some. The table lists about 19,000 clones, roughly four fifths of them singletons.

The sequence was obtained from a human donor who had a prior SARS-CoV-2 infection. This chain uses TRBV7-3 with TRBJ2-5, with 8 bases fitting TRBD2. The sequencing here drew on CD4+ T cells from PBMCs cultured with SARS-CoV-2 spike peptides, taken before COVID-19 vaccination. The CDR3 sequence: CASSLFTGGPETQYF. CDR3 coding DNA: TGTGCCAGCAGCTTATTTACGGGGGGGCCTGAGACCCAGTACTTC. The full variable domain, rest sourced from reference TRBV7-3 and TRBJ2-5, is GAGVSQTPSNKVTEKGKYVELRCDPISGHTALYWYRQSLGQGPEFLIYFQGTGAADDSGLPNDRFFAVRPEGSVSTLKIQRTERGDSAVYLCASSLFTGGPETQYFGPGTRLLVL.